One T cell receptor beta chain is described in this entry. In the source study's methods: Scientists estimated how many nucleated cells there were by amplifying reference gene primers. Only in-frame clones appear in the TCRdb table, and some are missing; sequencing was by immunoSEQ multiplex PCR. D and trimming come from the DNA, and the V and J calls and clone size come from that table. Of 150,000 or so clones listed, about 85% are singletons. This specimen belongs to a study of blood T cell repertoires in COVID-19. Across the whole study: The cDNA or gDNA used as material had been derived from T cells, B-cell-depleted T cells, or PBMCs.

This TCR came from a man between 60 and 70 years old who had recovered from COVID-19. The source material was peripheral blood.

CDR3 nucleotides: TGTGCCAGCTCACCACCGGGGGACAGGGTCACAGATACGCAGTATTTT. It is translated as CASSPPGDRVTDTQYF. The chain has TRBV18 and TRBJ2-3; 9 nucleotides match TRBD1. The germline gives CDR1 KGHSH, CDR2 LQKENI. CDR3 size: 16 residues. Trimming cost V 0 bases and J 2 bases; bases outside gene matches: 3.